This TCR beta chain was observed in a study of blood T cell repertoires in COVID-19. Overall study context: Sources were T cells, B-cell-depleted T cells, or PBMCs; the material itself was cDNA or gDNA.

Profiling relied on immunoSEQ multiplex PCR, and the TCRdb table lists in-frame clones only, not all of them. The data contain tens of thousands of clones, 70% to 90% of them singletons. CDR3 length: 14 amino acids. Germline V gene lookup returns CDR1 SGHTA and CDR2 FQGNSA. The ends were cut back, 10 bases at V and 4 bases at J, with 18 bases in the middle. The sequence was obtained from a man aged 45-60 years with acute or convalescent COVID-19. The sequencing input was peripheral blood. The chain has TRBV7-2 and TRBJ2-3, with a tentative D call TRBD1 (5 bases). CDR3 in DNA: TGTGCCATCTCGCCGGGCAGGGCGGCAGATACGCAGTATTTT. Its translation is CAISPGRAADTQYF.